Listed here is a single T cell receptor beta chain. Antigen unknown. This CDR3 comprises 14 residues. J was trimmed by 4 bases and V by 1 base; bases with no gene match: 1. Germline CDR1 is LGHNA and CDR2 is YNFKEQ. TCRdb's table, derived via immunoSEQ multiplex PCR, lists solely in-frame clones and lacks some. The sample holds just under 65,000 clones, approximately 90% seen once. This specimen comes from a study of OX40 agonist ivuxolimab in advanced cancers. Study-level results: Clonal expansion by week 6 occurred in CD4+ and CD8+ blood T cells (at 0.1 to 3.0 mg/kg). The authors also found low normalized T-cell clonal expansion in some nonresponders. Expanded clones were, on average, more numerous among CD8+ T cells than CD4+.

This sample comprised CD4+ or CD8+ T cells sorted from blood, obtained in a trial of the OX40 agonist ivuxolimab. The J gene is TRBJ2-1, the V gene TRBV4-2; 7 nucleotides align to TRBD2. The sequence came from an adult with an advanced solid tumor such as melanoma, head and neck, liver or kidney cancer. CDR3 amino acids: CASSQASGYNEQFF. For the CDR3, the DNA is TGTGCCAGCAGCCAAGCTAGCGGATACAATGAGCAGTTCTTC.